One sample yielded the 13 T cell receptor beta chains listed below, sequenced in a study of T cell repertoires in aging, cancer and after chemotherapy. Rearranged V-D-J TRB sequences were amplified with a mixed TRB-A/B primer pool. Each CDR3 protein is one row after TCRdb ran MiXCR on the multiplex PCR reads. This repertoire shows fewer than 15,000 distinct CDR3 sequences, around 23% found once; its top ten account for 45% to 55%. Amplification of TCR beta used genomic DNA extracted from peripheral blood. Sequencing used blood. These receptors were obtained from a human donor in good health.

The table lists this clonotype with a few counts. The rearrangement uses TRBV7-9 and TRBJ2-7, with a tentative D call TRBD2 (5 bases). The germline CDR1 and CDR2 sequences are SEHNR and FQNEAQ (reference sequence). Trimming stripped 3 bases from V and 0 bases from J, with 12 bases between. The CDR3 covers 15 residues. The CDR3 spells CASSFWGEGSYEQYF. The CDR3 bases are TGTGCCAGCAGCTTTTGGGGAGAGGGCTCCTACGAGCAGTACTTC.

The chain has TRBV18 and TRBJ1-1, with TRBD1 identical over 9 bases. Germline trimming cut 5 bases from V and 1 base from J; bases unmatched to any gene: 5. Germline V lookup: CDR1 KGHSH, CDR2 LQKENI. The CDR3 loop spans 15 amino acids. The CDR3 DNA is TGTGCCAGCTCAAAGGGACAGGGACCGAACACTGAAGCTTTCTTT. This encodes CASSKGQGPNTEAFF.

In this sample, this clonotype turned up a few times. The chain couples TRBV6-5 to TRBJ1-3, with D perhaps matching TRBD1 (6 bases). The CDR3 extends over 14 amino acids. Germline V CDR1 and CDR2: MNHEY, SVGAGI. V dropped 6 bases and J dropped 2 bases, with 11 bases sitting between them. CDR3 nucleotides: TGTGCCAGCAGCCCCGGGGGGCCTGGAAACACCATATATTTT. Translation gives CASSPGGPGNTIYF.

The chain recombines TRBV28 with TRBJ2-7; the match to TRBD1 covers 8 bases. The CDR3 has 16 residues. Trimming cost V 5 bases and J 5 bases; bases outside gene matches: 14. CDR1 and CDR2 (germline): MDHEN, SYDVKM. The CDR3 here is CASSPGQAAIRDEQYF. The CDR3 DNA sequence: TGTGCCAGCAGTCCGGGACAGGCGGCAATTCGTGACGAGCAGTACTTC.

The chain joins TRBV6-5 to TRBJ2-2; 10 positions match TRBD1. The germline CDR1 and CDR2 sequences are MNHEY and SVGAGI. The length of the CDR3 is 17 residues. Germline trimming cut 5 bases from V and 5 bases from J; bases unmatched to any gene: 11. The CDR3 nucleotides read TGTGCCAGCAGTCGCCGGACAGGGGGTAAAGGTACCGGGGAGCTGTTTTTT. Its protein product is CASSRRTGGKGTGELFF.

In this sample, this clonotype is medium-sized. This chain uses TRBV20-1 with TRBJ1-2; possibly TRBD1 for D (6 bases). The germline gives CDR1 DFQATT, CDR2 SNEGSKA (reference sequence). Trimming left V 5 bases short and J 0 bases short, with 13 bases between. The CDR3 sequence is 14 residues long. CDR3 nucleotides: TGCAGTGCTTTATACAGGGCCGCTAACTATGGCTACACCTTC. This gives the protein CSALYRAANYGYTF.

This clonotype was detected a few times. A read error may account for a junction end that differs from germline. The chain recombines TRBV28 with TRBJ2-7, with D tentatively TRBD2 (6 bases). Germline CDR1 MDHEN, CDR2 SYDVKM. The CDR3 is 11 amino acids. The CDR3 DNA reads as TGTGCCAGCAGTGATTACGGGACTCCTATTTTC. As protein: CASSDYGTPIF.

Ten or more counts support this clonotype. The chain has TRBV6-5 and TRBJ1-5; 7 bases are shared with TRBD1. The CDR3 is 15 residues long. Germline CDR1 and CDR2: MNHEY and SVGAGI. V lost 6 bases, J lost 1 base, and 6 bases stayed unmatched. The CDR3 nucleotides read TGTGCCAGCAGGAGGACAGGCGGGAGCAATCAGCCCCAGCATTTT. This translates into CASRRTGGSNQPQHF.

This clonotype has a handful of counts. This chain uses TRBV12-3 or TRBV12-4 with TRBJ2-2; D not resolved. The CDR3 is 15 amino acids. V was cut by 5 bases and J by 3 bases, with 13 bases left in between. The CDR3 spells CASSQGNWYTGELFF. The DNA for the CDR3 is TGTGCCAGCAGTCAAGGGAATTGGTACACCGGGGAGCTGTTTTTT.

As for this clonotype: This could be a read error, since a much larger clone is one nucleotide away. This chain uses TRBV6-5 with TRBJ2-2; D is unclear. V lost 5 bases, J lost 0 bases, and 13 bases lay in between. Germline V gives CDR1 MNHEY, CDR2 SVGAGI. There are 16 residues in the CDR3. CDR3 protein: CASSRFVVANTGELFF. CDR3 coding DNA: TGTGCCAGCAGTCGGTTCGTGGTAGCGAACACCGGGGAGCTGTTTTTT.

This clonotype has more than one count but fewer than ten. The genes are TRBV6-1 and TRBJ1-2, with D possibly TRBD1 on 6 matching bases. The CDR3 extends over 14 amino acids. V lost 7 bases and J 8 bases, leaving 20 bases between the germline ends. Germline V gene sequence: CDR1 MNHNS, CDR2 SASEGT. CDR3 residues: CASNVGGRGKGYTF. The DNA of the CDR3 is TGTGCCAGCAATGTGGGAGGGAGGGGGAAGGGCTACACCTTC.

The V gene is TRBV7-2, the J gene TRBJ2-7; 8 bases agree with TRBD1. This CDR3 has 16 amino acids. The germline V gene encodes CDR1 SGHTA and CDR2 FQGNSA. V shed 3 bases and J 6 bases; nucleotides not matched to a gene: 13. For the CDR3, the DNA is TGTGCCAGCAGCTTTTTTCTCAGGGGGCGGGATCCCGAGCAGTACTTC. Protein sequence: CASSFFLRGRDPEQYF. Complete variable domain (other parts from reference TRBV7-2 and TRBJ2-7): GAGVSQSPSNKVTEKGKDVELRCDPISGHTALYWYRQSLGQGLEFLIYFQGNSAPDKSGLPSDRFSAERTGGSVSTLTIQRTQQEDSAVYLCASSFFLRGRDPEQYFGPGTRLTVT.

The chain has TRBV5-1 and TRBJ2-3; 10 positions match TRBD1. Germline loops: CDR1 SGHRS, CDR2 YFSETQ. Unmatched junction bases numbered 13, after V lost 3 bases and J lost 3 bases. The CDR3 extends over 18 amino acids. The CDR3 coding sequence is TGCGCCAGCAGCTGGGCGGGACAGGGGATGAGGTATACAGATACGCAGTATTTT. Protein sequence: CASSWAGQGMRYTDTQYF.